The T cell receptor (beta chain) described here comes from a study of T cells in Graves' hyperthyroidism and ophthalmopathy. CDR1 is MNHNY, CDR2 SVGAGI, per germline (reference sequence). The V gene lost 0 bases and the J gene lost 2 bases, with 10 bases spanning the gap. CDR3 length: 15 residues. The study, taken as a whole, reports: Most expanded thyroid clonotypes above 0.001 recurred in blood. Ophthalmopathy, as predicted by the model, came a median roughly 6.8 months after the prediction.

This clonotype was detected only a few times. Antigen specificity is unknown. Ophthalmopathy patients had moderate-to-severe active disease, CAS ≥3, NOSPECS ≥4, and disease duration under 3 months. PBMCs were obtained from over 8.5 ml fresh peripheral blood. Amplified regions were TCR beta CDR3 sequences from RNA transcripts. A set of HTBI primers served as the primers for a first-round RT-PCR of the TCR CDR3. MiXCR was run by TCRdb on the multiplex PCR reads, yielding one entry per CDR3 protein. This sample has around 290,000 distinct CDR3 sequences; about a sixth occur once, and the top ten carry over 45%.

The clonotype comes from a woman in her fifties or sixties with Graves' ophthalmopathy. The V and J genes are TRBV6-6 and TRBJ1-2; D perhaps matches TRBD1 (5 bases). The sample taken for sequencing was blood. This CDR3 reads CASSYSGRGNYGYTF. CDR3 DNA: TGTGCCAGCAGTTACTCGGGGAGGGGAAACTATGGCTACACCTTC.